The rows below give T cell receptor beta chains drawn from one sample of a study of blood T cell repertoires in COVID-19. Repertoires were generated with immunoSEQ multiplex PCR, while TCRdb's copy carries only in-frame clones and drops some. The repertoire has roughly 300,000 clones, 87% of them found once; the top ten carry over 0.8%. Sequenced: PBMCs or T cells enriched from blood (not recorded which). These receptors were obtained from a woman in her twenties or thirties who had recovered from COVID-19. Both conserved end residues are part of each CDR3. A D gene is named only where the DNA matches it firmly. Not every row has a clone size; where given, it reads once, few, many or a size class.

>-|-|TRBJ1-3|TRBV19
TGTGCCAGTATCTCACAACGCGCGGGGCCCACATCGACCTACTCTGGAAACACCATATATTTT
CASISQRAGPTSTYSGNTIYF
>-|-|TRBJ2-7|TRBV5-4
TGTGCCAGCAGCTTGGACGCGGTCGAGCAGTACTTC
CASSLDAVEQYF
>TRBD1|-|TRBJ1-2|TRBV30
TGTGCCTGGAGTAACGTACAGGGGGCTGGCTACACCTTC
CAWSNVQGAGYTF
>TRBD2|-|TRBJ2-5|TRBV6-5
TGTGCCAGCAGTACCGGGACTAGCGGGGCCGGCTACTTC
CASSTGTSGAGYF
>TRBD1|-|TRBJ1-2|TRBV29-1
TGCAGCGGCCGACAGGGCAGCTATGGCTACACCTTC
CSGRQGSYGYTF
>-|once|TRBJ1-6|TRBV6-2/TRBV6-3
TGTGCCAGCAGTTACTCGGGAGGTAATTCACCCCTCCACTTT
CASSYSGGNSPLHF
>TRBD2|-|TRBJ2-2|TRBV6-6
TGTGCCAGCAGTTCGGGGGGGCCTAGCGGGGAGCTGTTTTTT
CASSSGGPSGELFF
>-|-|TRBJ1-5|TRBV6-5
TGTGCCAGCACCTCCGGACAGAATAGCAATCAGCCCCAGCATTTT
CASTSGQNSNQPQHF
>TRBD1|-|TRBJ1-2|TRBV5-1
TGCGCCAGCAGCTTGTCGGGACAGGAGAACTATGGCTACACCTTC
CASSLSGQENYGYTF
>TRBD1|once|TRBJ2-7|TRBV11-2
TGTGCCAGCAGCTTACAGGGGACAGGGCCCTACGAGCAGTACTTC
CASSLQGTGPYEQYF
>-|-|TRBJ1-1|TRBV4-3
TGCGCCAGCAGCCAAGAGATTATCGGCGGGGCGGTGGGGAACACTGAAGCTTTCTTT
CASSQEIIGGAVGNTEAFF
>-|once|TRBJ2-3|TRBV15
TGTGCCACCAGCAGTCGGGGGGCTAAGGTAGATACGCAGTATTTT
CATSSRGAKVDTQYF
>TRBD1|few|TRBJ1-1|TRBV5-1
TGCGCCAGCACTAGGGGACAGGGTGACACTGAAGCTTTCTTT
CASTRGQGDTEAFF
>-|-|TRBJ2-3|TRBV3-1/TRBV3-2
TGTGCCAGCAGCCGGCTAGGTGTAGATACGCAGTATTTT
CASSRLGVDTQYF
>TRBD1|-|TRBJ1-6|TRBV25-1
TGTGCCAGCAGTCTGACAGGGCTTAATTCACCCCTCCACTTT
CASSLTGLNSPLHF
>-|-|TRBJ2-5|TRBV24-1
TGTGCCACCAGCCTCAGGGGGGACCAAGAGACCCAGTACTTC
CATSLRGDQETQYF
>TRBD2|-|TRBJ2-1|TRBV27
TGTGCCAGCAGTCCTAGCGGGGGTTACGATGAGCAGTTCTTC
CASSPSGGYDEQFF
>TRBD1|-|TRBJ2-3|TRBV5-1
TGCGCCAGCAGCTTGGAGGGACAGACCACAGATACGCAGTATTTT
CASSLEGQTTDTQYF
>TRBD2|-|TRBJ2-2|TRBV10-3
TGTGCCATCATGGAGCGGGGGGACCCGAGGACCGGGGAGCTGTTTTTT
CAIMERGDPRTGELFF
>-|-|TRBJ1-1|TRBV30
TGTGCCTGGAGTGTCCTTTACAGGGTCCCTGAAGCTTTCTTT
CAWSVLYRVPEAFF
>TRBD1|-|TRBJ2-2|TRBV7-2
TGTGCCAGCAGCTTACCACAGGGGCGCACCGGGGAGCTGTTTTTT
CASSLPQGRTGELFF
>-|-|TRBJ2-3|TRBV20-1
TGCAGTGCTAGCATAGCAGATACGCAGTATTTT
CSASIADTQYF
>-|-|TRBJ2-3|TRBV19
TGTGCCAGTAGTATTGTGGCAGGGCCAGATACGCAGTATTTT
CASSIVAGPDTQYF
>-|-|TRBJ2-1|TRBV10-1
TGCGCCAGCAGTGAGCGGTACAATGAGCAGTTCTTC
CASSERYNEQFF
>-|-|TRBJ1-2|TRBV12-3/TRBV12-4
TGTGCCAGCAGTTTAGAGAGGTATGGCTACACCTTC
CASSLERYGYTF
>-|-|TRBJ1-6|TRBV28
TGTGCCAGCGGGCCTGTAATGGCCAGGGGCAATTCACCCCTCCACTTT
CASGPVMARGNSPLHF
>-|-|TRBJ1-1|TRBV3-1/TRBV3-2
TGTGCCAGCAAAGACACAGGGTCTGAAGCTTTCTTT
CASKDTGSEAFF
>TRBD2|once|TRBJ2-3|TRBV2
TGTGCCAGCAAAGGGCGGGGGGGCCGCACAGATACGCAGTATTTT
CASKGRGGRTDTQYF
>-|-|TRBJ2-1|TRBV27
TGTGCCAGCATCTCGGGCGGGTACAATGAGCAGTTCTTC
CASISGGYNEQFF
>TRBD1|-|TRBJ2-1|TRBV28
TGTGCCAGCTTAGACAGGGGGCACTATGAGCAGTTCTTC
CASLDRGHYEQFF
>-|-|TRBJ2-7|TRBV7-9
TGTGCCAGCAGCTCTCAGGGACTTCCCTACGAGCAGTACTTC
CASSSQGLPYEQYF
>TRBD1|few|TRBJ1-1|TRBV28
TGTGCCAGCAGTCCGAGGACAGGGGGGATAACTGAAGCTTTCTTT
CASSPRTGGITEAFF
>-|few|TRBJ1-5|TRBV19
TGTGCCAGTAGTACCCGTGGGAGGGGGGATCAGCCCCAGCATTTT
CASSTRGRGDQPQHF
>TRBD1|-|TRBJ2-3|TRBV28
TGTGCCAGCAGTTCCCGGGACAGGGTCGATTTT
CASSSRDRVDF
>TRBD1|-|TRBJ1-4|TRBV5-4
TGTGCCAGCAGCGTAACAGGGGTTGAAAAACTGTTTTTT
CASSVTGVEKLFF
>-|-|TRBJ1-1|TRBV30
TGTGCCTGGAGTCAGCGGGGCGAAGCTTTCTTT
CAWSQRGEAFF